This TCR beta chain was identified in a study of blood T cell repertoires in COVID-19. Study summary: Some COVID-19 samples were acute and others convalescent; all came from the United States, Italy and Spain. PBMCs, B-cell-depleted T cells, or T cells provided the cDNA or gDNA that made up the material.

The data were produced by immunoSEQ multiplex PCR, yet TCRdb's version contains in-frame clones alone and is incomplete. The data contain some 200,000 clones, almost 85% of them singletons. While infection was still active, Seattle patients were enrolled and then followed longitudinally. The CDR3 is 16 amino acids. Trimming at V came to 4 bases and at J to 1 base, leaving 8 bases not matched to a gene. From germline, CDR1 is MNHEY and CDR2 SVGAGI. This chain connects TRBV6-5 to TRBJ2-7, with 9 positions matching TRBD2. The sequenced sample consisted of peripheral blood. This receptor was taken from a woman in her sixties or seventies with COVID-19, enrolled during active disease. For the CDR3, the DNA is TGTGCCAGCAGTTCCCTTAGCGGGGGAGGATCCTACGAGCAGTACTTC. It specifies CASSSLSGGGSYEQYF.